This passage covers 13 T cell receptor beta chains from one sample sequenced in a study of cytomegalovirus exposure and HLA in healthy donors. The PCR was carried out with 60 Vbeta primers and 13 Jbeta primers. Profiled with immunoSEQ multiplex PCR; TCRdb holds only in-frame clones, not every one. The data contain over 130,000 clones, more than 65% of them seen just once; the ten biggest clones take up 1.5% to 2%. Sample: PBMCs. These receptor sequences come from a woman in her thirties in good health and CMV-seronegative.

The chain couples TRBV19 to TRBJ1-2, with 8 bases lining up with TRBD1. V shed 6 bases, J shed 4 bases, and the junction held 10 bases outside the gene matches. Germline V gene lookup returns CDR1 LNHDA and CDR2 SQIVND (reference sequence). The CDR3 has 15 amino acids. The CDR3 DNA sequence: TGTGCCAGTAGCCTGGACAGGGTCGGAAGCTATGGCTACACCTTC. It yields the protein CASSLDRVGSYGYTF.

The sample holds a few counts of this clone. The chain is built from TRBV19 and TRBJ2-2, with D possibly matching TRBD2 (6 bases). The V gene lost 6 bases and the J gene lost 2 bases, with 13 bases spanning the gap. Per germline, CDR1 LNHDA and CDR2 SQIVND (reference sequence). This CDR3 spans 15 amino acids. This CDR3 is CASRDGGRNTGELFF. CDR3 DNA sequence: TGTGCCAGTAGGGACGGGGGTAGAAACACCGGGGAGCTGTTTTTT.

This clone was counted a single time. The V and J genes are TRBV27 and TRBJ2-5; TRBD2 agrees at 9 bases. TRBJ2-7 matches the DNA end more closely, so the J call is doubtful. The germline V gene has CDR1 MNHEY and CDR2 SMNVEV (reference sequence). The CDR3 has 16 residues. The chain's CDR3 is CASIPRGLAGSYEQYF. The DNA for the CDR3 is TGTGCCAGCATCCCCCGGGGGCTAGCGGGAAGCTACGAGCAGTACTTC.

This clone was detected a few times. The genes are TRBV5-4 and TRBJ1-2; D gene uncertain. V lost 4 bases and J lost 8, with 15 bases in between. Germline V gene data show CDR1 as SGHNT and CDR2 as YYREEE (reference sequence). This CDR3 spans 13 amino acids. The CDR3 DNA is TGTGCCAGCAGCGCGGGAGGGCCCAGGGGCTACACCTTC. Its protein is CASSAGGPRGYTF.

This chain uses TRBV5-4 with TRBJ2-5; 10 bases line up with TRBD1. The DNA matches TRBJ2-7 better at its end, which makes the J call doubtful. CDR3 length: 15 residues. In germline, CDR1 is SGHNT, CDR2 YYREEE (reference sequence). CDR3: CASSGGQGVAYEQYF. The CDR3 DNA reads as TGTGCCAGCAGCGGCGGACAGGGGGTGGCCTACGAGCAGTACTTC.

This clone was observed a few times. The V and J genes are TRBV18 and TRBJ1-4; no clear D. The V gene lost 2 bases and the J gene lost 8 bases, with 15 bases spanning the gap. There are 15 residues in the CDR3. Germline V CDR1 and CDR2: KGHSH, LQKENI. CDR3 sequence reads: CASSPNRAGGEKLFF. The CDR3 DNA reads as TGTGCCAGCTCACCAAACCGGGCCGGAGGCGAAAAACTGTTTTTT.

CDR3 in DNA: TGTGCCAGCTCACCGCGAGCGGGGAGCTCCTACAATGAGCAGTTCTTC. This codes for CASSPRAGSSYNEQFF. This chain connects TRBV18 to TRBJ2-1, with 7 bases matching TRBD2. This CDR3 has 16 amino acids. CDR1 and CDR2 from the germline V gene are KGHSH and LQKENI. With V trimmed by 3 bases and J by 0 bases, 5 bases remained unmatched.

The V and J genes are TRBV5-5 and TRBJ2-2; no firm D call. V was trimmed by 0 bases and J by 1 base, leaving 7 bases between them. Germline CDR1 and CDR2: SGHKS and YYEKEE (reference sequence). CDR3 length: 15 residues. CDR3: CASSLGPRNTGELFF. In nucleotides, the CDR3 is TGTGCCAGCAGCTTGGGCCCGAGGAACACCGGGGAGCTGTTTTTT.

The rearrangement uses TRBV10-2 and TRBJ1-6, with D uncertain. V shed 3 bases and J shed 8 bases, with 8 bases lying between them. Per the germline V gene, CDR1 is WSHSY and CDR2 is SAAADI. The CDR3 is 13 residues long. CDR3 DNA sequence: TGCGCCAGCAGTGACAGTCCCGATTCACCCCTCCACTTT. It encodes CASSDSPDSPLHF.

The CDR3 region is CAGLTSGQYNEQFF. The CDR3 DNA follows: TGTGCCGGCCTGACTAGCGGGCAGTACAATGAGCAGTTCTTC. V and J are TRBV28 and TRBJ2-1, with 10 nucleotides matching TRBD2. Germline assignment: CDR1 MDHEN and CDR2 SYDVKM. The V gene end was trimmed by 11 bases and the J gene end by 4 bases; junction bases not matched to a gene: 8. The CDR3 runs 14 residues.

J is TRBJ2-7 and V is TRBV7-2; D unclear. V lost 1 base, J lost 2 bases, and 9 bases lay in between. Germline values: CDR1 SGHTA, CDR2 FQGNSA. CDR3 size: 14 residues. CDR3 sequence: CASSLDLATYEQYF. The CDR3 coding sequence is TGTGCCAGCAGCTTAGACCTGGCAACCTACGAGCAGTACTTC. The full variable domain, rest sourced from reference TRBV7-2 and TRBJ2-7, is GAGVSQSPSNKVTEKGKDVELRCDPISGHTALYWYRQSLGQGLEFLIYFQGNSAPDKSGLPSDRFSAERTGGSVSTLTIQRTQQEDSAVYLCASSLDLATYEQYFGPGTRLTVT.

The chain employs TRBV7-6 and TRBJ1-5; D gene uncertain. The CDR3 runs to 15 residues. Germline lookup yields CDR1 SGHVS and CDR2 FNYEAQ. Trimming took off 0 bases at V and 4 bases at J, with 10 bases between the two ends. CDR3 nucleotide sequence: TGTGCCAGCAGCTTAGCGCCCGGGGTTAATCAGCCCCAGCATTTT. Translating gives CASSLAPGVNQPQHF.

The rearrangement uses TRBV29-1 and TRBJ2-1; perhaps TRBD2 as D (6 bases). The length of the CDR3 is 13 residues. V was pared by 6 bases and J by 10 bases, with 19 bases between. Looked up from germline, CDR1 is SQVTM and CDR2 is ANQGSEA. CDR3 in amino acids: CSVAGTRLEEQFF. The DNA of the CDR3 is TGCAGCGTCGCCGGGACTCGCCTGGAGGAGCAGTTCTTC.